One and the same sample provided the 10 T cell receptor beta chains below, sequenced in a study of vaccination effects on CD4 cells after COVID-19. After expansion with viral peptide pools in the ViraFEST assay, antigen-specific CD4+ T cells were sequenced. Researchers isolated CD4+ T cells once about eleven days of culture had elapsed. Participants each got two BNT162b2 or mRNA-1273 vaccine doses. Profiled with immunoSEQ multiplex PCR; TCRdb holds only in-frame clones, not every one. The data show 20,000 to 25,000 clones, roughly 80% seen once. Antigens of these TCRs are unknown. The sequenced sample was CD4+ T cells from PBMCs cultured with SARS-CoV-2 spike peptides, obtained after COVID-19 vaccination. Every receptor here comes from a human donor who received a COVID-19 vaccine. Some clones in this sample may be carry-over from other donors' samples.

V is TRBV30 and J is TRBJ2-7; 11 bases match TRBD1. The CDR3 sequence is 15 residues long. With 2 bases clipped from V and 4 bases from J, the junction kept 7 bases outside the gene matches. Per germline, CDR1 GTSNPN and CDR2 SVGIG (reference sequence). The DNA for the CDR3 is TGTGCCTGGAGTCCAAAGGACAGGGGGCGTTACGAGCAGTACGTC. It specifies CAWSPKDRGRYEQYV.

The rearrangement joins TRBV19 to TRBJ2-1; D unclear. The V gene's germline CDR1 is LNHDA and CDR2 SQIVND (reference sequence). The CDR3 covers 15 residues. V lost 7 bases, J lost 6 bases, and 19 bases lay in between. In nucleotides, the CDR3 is TGTGCCAGTACCGATAAGCTCCGGGCCTCCAATGAGCAGTTCTTC. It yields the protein CASTDKLRASNEQFF.

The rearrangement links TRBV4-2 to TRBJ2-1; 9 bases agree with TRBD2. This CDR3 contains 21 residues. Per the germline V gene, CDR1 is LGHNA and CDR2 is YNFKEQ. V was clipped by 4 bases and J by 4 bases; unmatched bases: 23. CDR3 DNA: TGTGCCAGCAGCCCTCCCAGGACTAGCGACCCCATGGGAGAATTTTACAATGAGCAGTTCTTC. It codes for CASSPPRTSDPMGEFYNEQFF.

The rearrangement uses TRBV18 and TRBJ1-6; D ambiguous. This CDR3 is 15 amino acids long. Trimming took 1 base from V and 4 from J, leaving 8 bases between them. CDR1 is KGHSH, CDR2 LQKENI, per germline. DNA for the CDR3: TGTGCCAGCTCACCACAGCAGGCTTATAATTCACCCCTCCACTTT. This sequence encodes CASSPQQAYNSPLHF.

CDR3 loop: CASSLTAGEETQYF. Written as DNA, the CDR3 is TGTGCCAGCAGTCTAACCGCGGGGGAAGAGACCCAGTACTTC. The V call is TRBV7-9, the J call TRBJ2-5, with TRBD2 identical over 7 bases. The CDR3 spans 14 residues. Trimming at V came to 6 bases and at J to 3 bases, leaving 7 bases not matched to a gene. CDR1 and CDR2 from the germline V gene are SEHNR and FQNEAQ (reference sequence).

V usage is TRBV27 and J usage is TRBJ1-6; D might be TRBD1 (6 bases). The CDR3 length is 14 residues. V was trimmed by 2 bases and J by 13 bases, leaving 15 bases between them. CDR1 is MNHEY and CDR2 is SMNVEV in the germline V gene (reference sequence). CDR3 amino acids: CASSLGQGTNPLHF. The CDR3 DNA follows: TGTGCCAGCAGTTTAGGGCAGGGGACAAATCCCCTCCACTTT.

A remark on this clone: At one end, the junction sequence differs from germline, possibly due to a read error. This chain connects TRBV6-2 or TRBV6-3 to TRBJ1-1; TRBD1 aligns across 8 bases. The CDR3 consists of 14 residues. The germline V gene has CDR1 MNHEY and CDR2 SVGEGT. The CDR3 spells CASSYRTGNAEAFF. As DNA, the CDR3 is TGTGCCAGCAGTTACCGGACAGGGAACGCTGAAGCTTTCTTT.

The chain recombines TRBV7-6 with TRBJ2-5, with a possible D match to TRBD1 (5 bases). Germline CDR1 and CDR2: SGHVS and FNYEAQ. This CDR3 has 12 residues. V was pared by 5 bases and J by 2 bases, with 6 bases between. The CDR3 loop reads CASSPGQETQYF. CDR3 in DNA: TGTGCCAGCAGCCCAGGGCAAGAGACCCAGTACTTC.

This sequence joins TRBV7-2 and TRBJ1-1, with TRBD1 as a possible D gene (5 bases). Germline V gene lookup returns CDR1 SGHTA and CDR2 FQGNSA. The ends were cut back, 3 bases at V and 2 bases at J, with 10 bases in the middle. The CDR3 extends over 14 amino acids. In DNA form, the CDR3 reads TGTGCCAGCAGCTTGGTCAGGGTAAACACTGAAGCTTTCTTT. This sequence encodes CASSLVRVNTEAFF.

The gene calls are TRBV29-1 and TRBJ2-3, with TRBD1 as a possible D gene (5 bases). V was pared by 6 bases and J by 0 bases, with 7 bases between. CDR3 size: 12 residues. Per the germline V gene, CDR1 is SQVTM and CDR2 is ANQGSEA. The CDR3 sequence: CSVTGSTDTQYF. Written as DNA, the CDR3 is TGCAGCGTCACAGGAAGCACAGATACGCAGTATTTT.